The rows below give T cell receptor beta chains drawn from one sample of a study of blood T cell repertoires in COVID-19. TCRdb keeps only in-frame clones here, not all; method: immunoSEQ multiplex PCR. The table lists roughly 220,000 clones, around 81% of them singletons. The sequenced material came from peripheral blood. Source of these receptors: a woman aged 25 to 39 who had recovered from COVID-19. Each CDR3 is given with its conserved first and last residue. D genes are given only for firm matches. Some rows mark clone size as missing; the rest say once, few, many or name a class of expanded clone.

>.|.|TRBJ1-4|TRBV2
TGTGCCAGCAGGGGGGGAGGGGCCGCTAATGAAAAACTGTTTTTT
CASRGGGAANEKLFF
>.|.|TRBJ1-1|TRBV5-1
TGCGCCAGCAGCTTGGGGGAGAGGACTGAAGCTTTCTTT
CASSLGERTEAFF
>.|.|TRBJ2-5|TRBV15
TGTGCCACCAGCAGAGATTCAGGGGTAGAGACCCAGTACTTC
CATSRDSGVETQYF
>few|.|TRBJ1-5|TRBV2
TGTGCCAGCAAAGGGGGTTATAGCAATCAGCCCCAGCATTTT
CASKGGYSNQPQHF
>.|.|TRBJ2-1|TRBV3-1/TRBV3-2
TGTGCCAGCAGCCAAGAAGCTAACTTCCACAATGAGCAGTTCTTC
CASSQEANFHNEQFF
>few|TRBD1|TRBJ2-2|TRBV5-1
TGCGCCAGCCAGGGACAGGGAAACACCGGGGAGCTGTTTTTT
CASQGQGNTGELFF
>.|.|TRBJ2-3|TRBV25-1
TGTGCCAGCAGTCCCCGGTTAGCCACAGATACGCAGTATTTT
CASSPRLATDTQYF
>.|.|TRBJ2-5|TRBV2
TGTGCCAGCAGTGAATACGAGGAGACCCAGTACTTC
CASSEYEETQYF
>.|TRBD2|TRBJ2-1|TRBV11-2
TGTGCCAGCAGCTTAGGGGCGGGAGTCAGCAATGAGCAGTTCTTC
CASSLGAGVSNEQFF
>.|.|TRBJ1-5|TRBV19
TGTGCCAGTAGTATCCACTCCCGGACAGATAGCAATCAGCCCCAGCATTTT
CASSIHSRTDSNQPQHF
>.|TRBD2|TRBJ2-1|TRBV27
TGTGCCAGCAGTCCGGGACTAGCGGGAGGGCCCTCCTACAATGAGCAGTTCTTC
CASSPGLAGGPSYNEQFF
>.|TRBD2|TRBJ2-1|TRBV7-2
TGTGCCAGCAGTAAGAAGAGCGGGAGCTCCTACAATGAGCAGTTCTTC
CASSKKSGSSYNEQFF
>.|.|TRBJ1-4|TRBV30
TGTGCCTGGAAAGTTCGGTCGACTCTTAATGAAAAACTGTTTTTT
CAWKVRSTLNEKLFF
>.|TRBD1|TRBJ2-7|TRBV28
TGTGCCAGCAGGACCCCGGGACAGGCGAGGGAGCAGTACTTC
CASRTPGQAREQYF
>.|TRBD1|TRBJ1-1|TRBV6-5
TGTGCCAGCAGTCGACGCGGACAGGGGACGTCTGAAGCTTTCTTT
CASSRRGQGTSEAFF
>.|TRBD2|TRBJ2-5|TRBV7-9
TGTGCCAGCAGTTCAGCGGGAGGGCAAGAGACCCAGTACTTC
CASSSAGGQETQYF
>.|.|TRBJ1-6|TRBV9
TGTGCCAGCAGTCTGGGGCGGAATTCACCCCTCCACTTT
CASSLGRNSPLHF
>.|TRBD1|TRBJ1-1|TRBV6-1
TGTGCCAGCAGTGACCCGACAGGGGTCGTGAAAGCTTTCTTT
CASSDPTGVVKAFF
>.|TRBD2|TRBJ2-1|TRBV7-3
TGTGCCAGCAGCTTAGGCGGGAGGGCCTCAGGGAATGAGCAGTTCTTC
CASSLGGRASGNEQFF
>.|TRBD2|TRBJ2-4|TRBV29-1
TGCAGCGTTGAGGCTAGCGGGTCCCTCATTCAGTACTTC
CSVEASGSLIQYF
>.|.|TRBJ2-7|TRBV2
TGTGCCAGCAGTACAGGCCGTACCGAGCAGTACTTC
CASSTGRTEQYF
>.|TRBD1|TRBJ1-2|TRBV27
TGTGCCAGCAGTTCGGGACAGGGGAACTATGGCTACACCTTC
CASSSGQGNYGYTF
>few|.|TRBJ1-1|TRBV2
TGTGCCAGCAGTGATCAGGGGAACACTGAAGCTTTCTTT
CASSDQGNTEAFF
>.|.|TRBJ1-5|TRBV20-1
TGCAGTGCTAGTAACAACAATCAGCCCCAGCATTTT
CSASNNNQPQHF
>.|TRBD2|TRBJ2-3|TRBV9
TGTGCCAGCAGCCCGAGGGACTACACAGATACGCAGTATTTT
CASSPRDYTDTQYF
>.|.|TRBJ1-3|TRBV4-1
TGCGCCAGCAGTAGGGGACAACCCTTCTCTGGAAACACCATATATTTT
CASSRGQPFSGNTIYF
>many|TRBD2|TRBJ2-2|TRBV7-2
TGTGCCAGCAGCTTTGGCGGGAGAGGGTTCACCGGGGAGCTGTTTTTT
CASSFGGRGFTGELFF
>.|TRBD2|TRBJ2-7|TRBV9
TGTGCCAGCAGCCCCCGACTAGCGAGTGAGCAGTACTTC
CASSPRLASEQYF
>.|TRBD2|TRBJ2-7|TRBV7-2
TGTGCCAGCAGCGAACGGGGGGGTTCTAGCTCCTACGAGCAGTACTTC
CASSERGGSSSYEQYF
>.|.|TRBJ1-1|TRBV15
TGTGCCACCAGCAGCATGAACACTGAAGCTTTCTTT
CATSSMNTEAFF
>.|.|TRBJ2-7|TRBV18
TGTGCCAGCTCACCACAGTTTGGGAGCTCCTACGAGCAGTACTTC
CASSPQFGSSYEQYF
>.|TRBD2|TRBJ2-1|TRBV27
TGTGCCAGCAGTTTTACTAGCGCTTACAATGAGCAGTTCTTC
CASSFTSAYNEQFF